One sample yielded the 31 T cell receptor beta chains listed below, sequenced in a study of blood T cell repertoires in COVID-19. Some clones are missing from TCRdb's copy, which holds only in-frame ones; the method was immunoSEQ multiplex PCR. The sample lists about 420,000 clones; roughly 89% were seen once. Sequences were obtained from peripheral blood. These receptors were taken from a man aged 18 to 29 with COVID-19, enrolled during active disease.

The chain uses TRBV6-1 and TRBJ2-7, with D maybe TRBD2 (5 bases). Germline assignment: CDR1 MNHNS and CDR2 SASEGT. V lost 2 bases, J lost 4 bases, and 18 bases lay in between. This CDR3 has 16 residues. The CDR3 nucleotides are TGTGCCAGCAGTGAACAAGGAGCGGCCCTTGGGTACGAGCAGTACTTC. It specifies CASSEQGAALGYEQYF.

This clone appeared a few times. The rearrangement links TRBV7-9 to TRBJ2-2; D remains ambiguous. This CDR3 contains 13 residues. Germline CDR1 SEHNR, CDR2 FQNEAQ (reference sequence). With 5 bases removed from V and 3 bases from J, the gap between germline ends came to 7 bases. The CDR3 DNA reads TGTGCCAGCAGCGTCCGGGACACCGGGGAGCTGTTTTTT. Amino acid sequence: CASSVRDTGELFF.

The rearrangement joins TRBV28 to TRBJ1-1; 10 nucleotides line up with TRBD1. The germline V gene encodes CDR1 MDHEN and CDR2 SYDVKM. Trimming removed 2 bases from V and 5 bases from J; junction bases left unmatched: 8. There are 16 residues in the CDR3. CDR3 nucleotides: TGTGCCAGCAGTTTAATGACAGGGGGCGAAGGTACTGAAGCTTTCTTT. Its protein is CASSLMTGGEGTEAFF.

This sequence joins TRBV23-1 and TRBJ1-6; D may be TRBD1 (6 bases). TRBV23-1 has ORF status, its function being uncertain. The CDR3 covers 12 residues. Trimming pared 8 bases from V and 10 bases from J, leaving 12 bases between. The CDR3 loop is CASRYRESPLHF. The CDR3 nucleotides are TGCGCCAGCCGTTACAGGGAATCACCCCTCCACTTT.

The rearrangement links TRBV11-2 to TRBJ2-1, with D perhaps matching TRBD2 (5 bases). Between the trimmed V and J ends, which lost 4 bases and 8 bases, there was a span of 9 bases. The germline V gene encodes CDR1 SGHAT and CDR2 FQNNGV. The CDR3 totals 12 residues. CDR3 nucleotide sequence: TGTGCCAGCAGCTATATGAGGGATGAGCAGTTCTTC. Translation: CASSYMRDEQFF. Full variable domain (rest looked up from reference TRBV11-2 and TRBJ2-1): EAGVAQSPRYKIIEKRQSVAFWCNPISGHATLYWYQQILGQGPKLLIQFQNNGVVDDSQLPKDRFSAERLKGVDSTLKIQPAKLEDSAVYLCASSYMRDEQFFGPGTRLTVL.

This chain uses TRBV28 with TRBJ1-2; TRBD1 agrees at 10 bases. Germline loops: CDR1 MDHEN, CDR2 SYDVKM. The CDR3 consists of 16 residues. The V gene end was trimmed by 3 bases and the J gene end by 4 bases; junction bases not matched to a gene: 8. CDR3 sequence (DNA): TGTGCCAGCAGTTTCGAGACAGGGGGCGCGGGCTATGGCTACACCTTC. This sequence encodes CASSFETGGAGYGYTF.

The chain uses TRBV3-1 (or the pseudogene TRBV3-2) and TRBJ1-2; D is uncertain. Per germline, CDR1 LGHDT and CDR2 YNNKEL (reference sequence). The V and J ends lost 3 bases and 7 bases respectively, with 15 bases between them. There are 14 residues in the CDR3. Here the CDR3 reads CASSHEAALGGYTF. The CDR3 DNA follows: TGTGCCAGCAGCCACGAAGCGGCCCTCGGTGGCTACACCTTC.

V and J are TRBV7-9 and TRBJ2-2; D perhaps matches TRBD1 (6 bases). The CDR3 loop spans 17 amino acids. Trimming stripped 5 bases from V and 1 base from J, with 17 bases between. Germline CDR1 and CDR2: SEHNR and FQNEAQ (reference sequence). The CDR3 DNA follows: TGTGCCAGCAGCCGCAATCTAGGCAGGGGGAACACCGGGGAGCTGTTTTTT. It translates to CASSRNLGRGNTGELFF.

CDR3 sequence (DNA): TGTGCCAGCAGCCCTCGGGGGGGAGAGACCCAGTACTTC. This gives the protein CASSPRGGETQYF. The chain combines TRBV7-9 with TRBJ2-5; TRBD2 aligns across 8 bases. This CDR3 has 13 residues. The trim removed 5 bases at V and 4 bases at J, leaving 3 bases unmatched. Germline values: CDR1 SEHNR, CDR2 FQNEAQ (reference sequence).

V gene TRBV7-7 combines with J gene TRBJ1-5; TRBD1 matches at 9 bases. The junction had 10 bases not matched to a gene; V was cut back by 5 bases and J by 2 bases. CDR1 and CDR2 from the germline V gene are SSHAT and FNYEAQ (reference sequence). The CDR3 sequence is 17 residues long. The CDR3 nucleotides read TGTGCCAGCAGCACTCCGGGACAGGGTGATCGCAATCAGCCCCAGCATTTT. Its translation is CASSTPGQGDRNQPQHF.

V and J are TRBV12-3 or TRBV12-4 and TRBJ2-7, with a possible D match to TRBD1 (6 bases). With 4 bases removed from V and 2 bases from J, the gap between germline ends came to 9 bases. This CDR3 has 13 amino acids. CDR3 sequence reads: CASSWGHTYEQYF. For the CDR3, the DNA is TGTGCCAGCAGTTGGGGACACACCTACGAGCAGTACTTC.

The gene calls are TRBV28 and TRBJ1-1, with a tentative D call TRBD1 (5 bases). The germline CDR1 and CDR2 sequences are MDHEN and SYDVKM. The CDR3 sequence is 15 residues long. V lost 4 bases to trimming and J lost 5 bases, with 17 bases between them. In DNA form, the CDR3 reads TGTGCCAGCAGTTCTCACGGCAGGGCACAGACTGAAGCTTTCTTT. Residues: CASSSHGRAQTEAFF. Using reference TRBV28 and TRBJ1-1 for the parts outside the CDR3, the full variable domain is DVKVTQSSRYLVKRTGEKVFLECVQDMDHENMFWYRQDPGLGLRLIYFSYDVKMKEKGDIPEGYSVSREKKERFSLILESASTNQTSMYLCASSSHGRAQTEAFFGQGTRLTVV.

J is TRBJ2-7 and V is TRBV19; D may be TRBD2 (6 bases). In germline, CDR1 is LNHDA, CDR2 SQIVND (reference sequence). The CDR3 consists of 13 residues. V lost 5 bases, J lost 1 base, and 9 bases lay in between. The CDR3 loop is CASSELASYEQYF. The CDR3, as DNA: TGTGCCAGTAGTGAACTAGCATCCTACGAGCAGTACTTC.

The V gene is TRBV5-1, the J gene TRBJ2-7; 7 nucleotides match TRBD1. CDR1 is SGHRS, CDR2 YFSETQ, per germline. The trim removed 4 bases at V and 0 bases at J, leaving 10 bases unmatched. There are 16 residues in the CDR3. The CDR3 reads CASSRFHGDSSYEQYF. The CDR3, as DNA: TGCGCCAGCAGCCGCTTCCACGGGGACAGCTCCTACGAGCAGTACTTC. The entire variable domain, with the rest obtained from reference TRBV5-1 and TRBJ2-7, is as follows: KAGVTQTPRYLIKTRGQQVTLSCSPISGHRSVSWYQQTPGQGLQFLFEYFSETQRNKGNFPGRFSGRQFSNSRSEMNVSTLELGDSALYLCASSRFHGDSSYEQYFGPGTRLTVT.

This clone is a singleton in its sample. The chain combines TRBV19 with TRBJ2-6; 8 bases fit TRBD1. Germline CDR1 is LNHDA and CDR2 is SQIVND (reference sequence). CDR3 size: 16 residues. With 5 bases clipped from V and 3 bases from J, the junction kept 6 bases outside the gene matches. The CDR3 here is CASSPYRGSGANVLTF. The CDR3 DNA follows: TGTGCCAGTAGTCCGTACAGGGGGAGTGGGGCCAACGTCCTGACTTTC.

This chain joins TRBV6-6 and TRBJ1-1, with D maybe TRBD1 (5 bases). Trimming shortened V by 6 bases and J by 0 bases, and 11 bases separated the two germline ends. The germline CDR1 and CDR2 sequences are MNHNY and SVGAGI (reference sequence). The CDR3 is 14 amino acids. The CDR3 region has the DNA TGTGCCAGCAGCCGGTCAGGGATGAACACTGAAGCTTTCTTT. Residues: CASSRSGMNTEAFF.

The V call is TRBV5-6, the J call TRBJ2-1; the D gene is possibly TRBD2 (5 bases). V dropped 2 bases and J dropped 7 bases, with 13 bases sitting between them. The CDR3 length is 14 residues. Germline lookup yields CDR1 SGHDT and CDR2 YYEEEE. The CDR3 DNA reads as TGTGCCAGCAGCTTTTATCATAGCGAGAATGAGCAGTTCTTC. Translating gives CASSFYHSENEQFF.

This clone has only one observation. An end of the junction differs from the germline gene, which may be a read error. This rearrangement joins TRBV12-3 or TRBV12-4 to TRBJ1-1; D possibly corresponds to TRBD1 (6 bases). This CDR3 region has 13 residues. The CDR3 here is CASTPGPNREPIF. In nucleotides, the CDR3 is TGTGCCAGCACCCCCGGCCCAAACAGGGAACCTATCTTT.

The rearrangement links TRBV9 to TRBJ1-2; D might be TRBD1 (6 bases). Between the trimmed V and J ends, which lost 0 bases and 8 bases, there was a span of 14 bases. Germline V lookup: CDR1 SGDLS, CDR2 YYNGEE. This CDR3 region has 14 residues. CDR3 sequence: CASSVGGGSQGYTF. The DNA for the CDR3 is TGTGCCAGCAGCGTAGGAGGGGGTTCACAGGGCTACACCTTC.

J is TRBJ2-7 and V is TRBV4-1; TRBD1 agrees at 9 bases. CDR1 is MGHRA, CDR2 YSYEKL, per germline. The CDR3 extends over 14 amino acids. With 0 bases clipped from V and 5 bases from J, the junction kept 2 bases outside the gene matches. CDR3 protein: CASSQEWDRDEQYF. CDR3 coding DNA: TGCGCCAGCAGCCAAGAATGGGACAGGGACGAGCAGTACTTC.

This chain links TRBV7-9 with TRBJ2-7; D ambiguous. The V gene's germline CDR1 is SEHNR and CDR2 FQNEAQ (reference sequence). V was shortened by 5 bases and J by 3 bases, with 14 bases between the two germline ends. The CDR3 loop spans 14 amino acids. The CDR3 coding sequence is TGTGCCAGCAGCCCAGAATTGGCAGACTACGAGCAGTACTTC. Its translation: CASSPELADYEQYF.

V gene TRBV19 combines with J gene TRBJ1-1; no definite D call. V was trimmed by 7 bases and J by 4 bases, leaving 13 bases between them. The CDR3 sequence is 13 residues long. Germline-derived CDR1 and CDR2 are LNHDA and SQIVND (reference sequence). This CDR3 reads CASKNSGVTEAFF. The DNA for the CDR3 is TGTGCCAGTAAGAACTCTGGAGTCACTGAAGCTTTCTTT.

This clone appeared once. The V gene is TRBV29-1, the J gene TRBJ1-3, with D perhaps TRBD1 (5 bases). Germline CDR1 reads SQVTM; CDR2 reads ANQGSEA. V was pared by 4 bases and J by 6 bases, with 13 bases between. The CDR3 runs 13 residues. DNA of the CDR3: TGCAGCGTTGCAGGGCAAGCCCTAAACACCATATATTTT. Translated: CSVAGQALNTIYF.

The chain recombines TRBV6-6 with TRBJ1-4, with TRBD1 matching 12 bases. J lost 7 bases, V lost 5 bases, and 8 bases had no gene match. The germline V gene encodes CDR1 MNHNY and CDR2 SVGAGI (reference sequence). This CDR3 is 16 amino acids long. CDR3 sequence (DNA): TGTGCCAGCAGTCCTCCGGGACAGGGGGCCAGTGAAAAACTGTTTTTT. It yields the protein CASSPPGQGASEKLFF.

This clone occurred a few times. J is TRBJ1-5 and V is TRBV19; the match to TRBD1 covers 7 bases. Germline V gives CDR1 LNHDA, CDR2 SQIVND (reference sequence). This CDR3 contains 17 residues. The trim removed 11 bases at V and 5 bases at J, leaving 21 bases unmatched. The CDR3 region is CALHLYTLDREDQPQHF. The CDR3 coding sequence is TGTGCCCTTCATCTTTATACATTAGACAGGGAAGATCAGCCCCAGCATTTT.

This clone appeared once. This rearrangement joins TRBV30 to TRBJ1-4; 7 nucleotides line up with TRBD1. The CDR3 consists of 15 residues. CDR1 GTSNPN and CDR2 SVGIG come from the germline V gene (reference sequence). The ends lost 2 bases at V and 5 bases at J; junction bases unmatched: 8. CDR3 sequence reads: CAWSLNSGQNEKLFF. The DNA of the CDR3 is TGTGCCTGGAGTCTCAACTCGGGACAGAATGAAAAACTGTTTTTT.

The CDR3 DNA reads TGTGCCAGCAGTGGAGCCGGGCTAGCGGGAGGGCCCGGTGAGCAGTTCTTC. Translated: CASSGAGLAGGPGEQFF. The chain couples TRBV6-1 to TRBJ2-1; the match to TRBD2 covers 12 bases. With V trimmed by 4 bases and J by 9 bases, 13 bases remained unmatched. The germline V gene encodes CDR1 MNHNS and CDR2 SASEGT. The CDR3 covers 17 residues.

This clone was seen just once. The rearrangement uses TRBV25-1 and TRBJ2-5; possible D gene TRBD2, 5 bases. The CDR3 runs to 13 residues. Germline V gene lookup returns CDR1 MGHDK and CDR2 SYGVNS. V lost 8 bases and J lost 7, with 17 bases in between. The CDR3 loop reads CASATQIGGTQYF. CDR3 coding DNA: TGTGCCAGCGCCACACAGATTGGAGGGACCCAGTACTTC.

The chain links TRBV5-6 to TRBJ2-7; D perhaps matches TRBD2 (6 bases). The length of the CDR3 is 14 residues. Looked up from germline, CDR1 is SGHDT and CDR2 is YYEEEE. V was cut by 1 base and J by 4 bases, with 12 bases left in between. Written as DNA, the CDR3 is TGTGCCAGCAGCTTGAAAGGGGCGGGGTACGAGCAGTACTTC. This gives the protein CASSLKGAGYEQYF.

For the CDR3, the DNA is TGTGCCAGCAGTTCTACTTTACTAGCGGGGGGGCATGGTGAGCAGTTCTTC. Residues: CASSSTLLAGGHGEQFF. This rearrangement joins TRBV27 to TRBJ2-1; the match to TRBD2 covers 13 bases. CDR1 MNHEY and CDR2 SMNVEV come from the germline V gene (reference sequence). V shed 4 bases and J 9 bases; nucleotides not matched to a gene: 12. The CDR3 loop spans 17 amino acids.

The rearrangement joins TRBV6-5 to TRBJ2-6; the match to TRBD1 covers 7 bases. Germline values: CDR1 MNHEY, CDR2 SVGAGI. The V segment lost 11 bases and the J segment 1 base; nucleotides outside the gene matches: 8. The CDR3 covers 15 residues. The CDR3 sequence is CAGNPGGSGANVLTF. In nucleotides, the CDR3 is TGTGCCGGGAACCCAGGGGGTTCTGGGGCCAACGTCCTGACTTTC.